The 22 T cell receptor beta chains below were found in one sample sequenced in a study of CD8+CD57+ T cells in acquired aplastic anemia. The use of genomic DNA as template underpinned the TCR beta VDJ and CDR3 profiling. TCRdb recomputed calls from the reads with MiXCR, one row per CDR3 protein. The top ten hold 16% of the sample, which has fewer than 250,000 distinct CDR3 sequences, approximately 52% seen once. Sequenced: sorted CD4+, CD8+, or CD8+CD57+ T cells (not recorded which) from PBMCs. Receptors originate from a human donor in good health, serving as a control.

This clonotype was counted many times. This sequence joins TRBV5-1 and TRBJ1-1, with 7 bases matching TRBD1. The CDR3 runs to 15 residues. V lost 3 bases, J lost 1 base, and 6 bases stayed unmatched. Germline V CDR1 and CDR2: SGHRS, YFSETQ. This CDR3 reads CASSSQGSENTEAFF. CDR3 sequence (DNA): TGCGCCAGCAGCTCACAGGGGTCTGAGAACACTGAAGCTTTCTTT.

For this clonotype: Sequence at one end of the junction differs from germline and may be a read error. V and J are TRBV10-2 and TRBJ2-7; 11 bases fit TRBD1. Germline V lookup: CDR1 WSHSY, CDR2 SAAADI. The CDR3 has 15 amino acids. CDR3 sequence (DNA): TGCGCCAGCAACGCCGGGACAGGGGGGTCCTACGAGCGGTACTTC. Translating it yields CASNAGTGGSYERYF.

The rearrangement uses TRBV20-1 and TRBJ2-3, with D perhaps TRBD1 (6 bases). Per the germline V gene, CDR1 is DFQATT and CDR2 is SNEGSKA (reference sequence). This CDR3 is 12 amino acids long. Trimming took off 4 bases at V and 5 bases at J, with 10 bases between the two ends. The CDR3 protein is CSANEQGDTQYF. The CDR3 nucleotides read TGCAGTGCTAATGAACAGGGAGATACGCAGTATTTT.

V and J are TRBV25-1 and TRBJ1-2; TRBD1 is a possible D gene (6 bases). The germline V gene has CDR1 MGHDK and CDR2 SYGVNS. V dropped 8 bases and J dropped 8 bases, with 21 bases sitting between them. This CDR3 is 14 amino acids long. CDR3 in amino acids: CASLGAAGVGGYTF. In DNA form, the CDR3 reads TGTGCCAGCCTCGGGGCAGCAGGGGTAGGGGGCTACACCTTC.

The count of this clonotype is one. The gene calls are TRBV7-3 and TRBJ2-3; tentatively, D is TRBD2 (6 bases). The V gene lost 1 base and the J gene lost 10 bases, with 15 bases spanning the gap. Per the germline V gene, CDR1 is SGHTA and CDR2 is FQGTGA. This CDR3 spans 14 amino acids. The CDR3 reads CASSLISGHRAQYF. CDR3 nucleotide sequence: TGTGCCAGCAGCTTAATTAGCGGCCACCGGGCGCAGTATTTT.

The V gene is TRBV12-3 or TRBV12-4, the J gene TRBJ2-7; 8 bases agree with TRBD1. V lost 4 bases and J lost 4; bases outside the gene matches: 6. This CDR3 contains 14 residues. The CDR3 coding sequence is TGTGCCAGCAGTTCCAGGGGGCGACTATACGAGCAGTACTTC. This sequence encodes CASSSRGRLYEQYF.

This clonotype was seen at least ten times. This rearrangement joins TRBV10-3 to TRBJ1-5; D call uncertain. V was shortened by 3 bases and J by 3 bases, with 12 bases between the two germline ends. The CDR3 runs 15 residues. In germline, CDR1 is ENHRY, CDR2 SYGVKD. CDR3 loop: CAISDSGGYNQPQHF. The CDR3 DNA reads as TGTGCCATCAGTGATTCGGGAGGTTACAATCAGCCCCAGCATTTT.

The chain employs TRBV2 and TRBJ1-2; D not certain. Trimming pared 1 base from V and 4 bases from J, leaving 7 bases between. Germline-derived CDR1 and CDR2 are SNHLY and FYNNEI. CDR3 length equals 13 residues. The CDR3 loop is CASSEEQFYGYTF. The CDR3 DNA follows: TGTGCCAGCAGTGAAGAACAGTTCTATGGCTACACCTTC.

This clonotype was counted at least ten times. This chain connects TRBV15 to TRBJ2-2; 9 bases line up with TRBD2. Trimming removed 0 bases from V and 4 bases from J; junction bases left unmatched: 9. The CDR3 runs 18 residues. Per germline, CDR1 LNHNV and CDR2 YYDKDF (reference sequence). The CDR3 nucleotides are TGTGCCACCAGCAGAGACCCAGCGGGGGGCGACAGCACCGGGGAGCTGTTTTTT. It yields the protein CATSRDPAGGDSTGELFF.

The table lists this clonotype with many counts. CDR3 nucleotides: TGTGCCAGCAGTTTTAGGGGGATCCCGGTCTCGGGTGACCTTAACTACGAGCAGTACTTC. Amino acid sequence: CASSFRGIPVSGDLNYEQYF. The chain carries TRBV12-3 or TRBV12-4 and TRBJ2-7, with D tentatively TRBD1 (6 bases). V shed 3 bases and J shed 3 bases, with 30 bases lying between them. The CDR3 has 20 amino acids.

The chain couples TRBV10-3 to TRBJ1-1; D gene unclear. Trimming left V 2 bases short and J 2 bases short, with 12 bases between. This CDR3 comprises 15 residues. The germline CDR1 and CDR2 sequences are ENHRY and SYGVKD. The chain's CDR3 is CAISEEMDGNTEAFF. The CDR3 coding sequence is TGTGCCATCAGTGAGGAAATGGACGGTAACACTGAAGCTTTCTTT.

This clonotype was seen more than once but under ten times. CDR3 nucleotide sequence: TGTGCCAGCAGCCAAGGGGGGACGTCAGGCAATCAGCCCCAGCATTTT. Translated, it gives CASSQGGTSGNQPQHF. The chain has TRBV4-2 and TRBJ1-5, with D possibly TRBD1 on 5 matching bases. The CDR3 runs 16 residues. Germline V lookup: CDR1 LGHNA, CDR2 YNFKEQ. Trimming pared 1 base from V and 2 bases from J, leaving 12 bases between.

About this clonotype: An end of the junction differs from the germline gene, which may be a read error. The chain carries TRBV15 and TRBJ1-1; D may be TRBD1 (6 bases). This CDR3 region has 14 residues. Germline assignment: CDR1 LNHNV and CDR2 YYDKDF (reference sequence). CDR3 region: CASSVGGANTEAFF. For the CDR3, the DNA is TGTGCCAGCAGCGTAGGGGGAGCGAACACTGAAGCTTTCTTT.

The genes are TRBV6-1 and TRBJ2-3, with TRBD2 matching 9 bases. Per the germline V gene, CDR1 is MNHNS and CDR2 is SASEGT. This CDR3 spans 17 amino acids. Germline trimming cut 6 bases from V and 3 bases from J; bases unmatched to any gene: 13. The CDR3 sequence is CASRRGGSTGLTDTQYF. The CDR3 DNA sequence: TGTGCCAGCAGGCGGGGGGGATCGACAGGGTTAACAGATACGCAGTATTTT.

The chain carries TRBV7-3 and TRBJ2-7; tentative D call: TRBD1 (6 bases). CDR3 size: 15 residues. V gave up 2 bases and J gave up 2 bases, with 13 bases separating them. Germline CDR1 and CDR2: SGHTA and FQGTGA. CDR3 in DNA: TGTGCCAGCAGCTTAGGGGCAGGGGCCACCTACGAGCAGTACTTC. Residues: CASSLGAGATYEQYF.

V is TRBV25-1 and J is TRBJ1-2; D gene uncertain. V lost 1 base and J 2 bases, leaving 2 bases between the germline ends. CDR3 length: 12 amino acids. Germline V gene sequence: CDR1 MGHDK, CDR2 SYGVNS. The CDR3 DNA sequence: TGTGCCAGCAGTGAATCCAACTATGGCTACACCTTC. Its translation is CASSESNYGYTF.

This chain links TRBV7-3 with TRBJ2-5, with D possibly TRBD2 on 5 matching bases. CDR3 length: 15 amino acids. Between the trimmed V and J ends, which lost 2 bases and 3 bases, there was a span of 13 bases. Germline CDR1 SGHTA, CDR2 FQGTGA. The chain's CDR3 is CASSLGRAGEETQYF. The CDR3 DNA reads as TGTGCCAGCAGCTTAGGGCGGGCTGGAGAAGAGACCCAGTACTTC.

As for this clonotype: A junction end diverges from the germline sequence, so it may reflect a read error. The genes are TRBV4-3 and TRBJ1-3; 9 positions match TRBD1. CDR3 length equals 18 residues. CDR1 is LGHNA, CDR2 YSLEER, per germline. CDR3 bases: TGCGCCAGCAGCCAACAGTTGACAGGGGGAGTAGGGGGAAACACCATACATTTT. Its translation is CASSQQLTGGVGGNTIHF.

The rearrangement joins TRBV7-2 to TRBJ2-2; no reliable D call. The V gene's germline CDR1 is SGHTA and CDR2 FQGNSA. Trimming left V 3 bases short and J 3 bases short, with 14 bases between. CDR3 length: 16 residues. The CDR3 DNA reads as TGTGCCAGCAGCTTCAACCCGCACGTATACACCGGGGAGCTGTTTTTT. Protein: CASSFNPHVYTGELFF.

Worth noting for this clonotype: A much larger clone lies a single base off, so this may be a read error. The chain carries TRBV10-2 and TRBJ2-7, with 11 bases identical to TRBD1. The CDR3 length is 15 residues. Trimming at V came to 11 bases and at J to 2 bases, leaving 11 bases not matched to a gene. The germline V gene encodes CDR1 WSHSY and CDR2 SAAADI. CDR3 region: CAGNAGTGGAYEQYF. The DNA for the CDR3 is TGCGCCGGCAACGCCGGGACAGGGGGGGCCTACGAGCAGTACTTC.

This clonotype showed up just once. In nucleotides, the CDR3 is TGTGCCAGCAGCTTAGGGGGAACGGCTGAAGCTTTCTTT. Translating it yields CASSLGGTAEAFF. The chain uses TRBV7-3 and TRBJ1-1, with D maybe TRBD1 (5 bases). This CDR3 is 13 amino acids long. Per germline, CDR1 SGHTA and CDR2 FQGTGA. V was shortened by 2 bases and J by 6 bases, with 10 bases between the two germline ends.

The CDR3 loop is CATSSDSGANVLTF. The CDR3 DNA sequence: TGTGCCACCAGCAGTGACTCTGGGGCCAACGTCCTGACTTTC. This sequence joins TRBV15 and TRBJ2-6; the D is unclear. The CDR3 totals 14 residues. V dropped 3 bases and J dropped 0 bases, with 3 bases sitting between them. Germline loops: CDR1 LNHNV, CDR2 YYDKDF (reference sequence). Full variable domain (outside the CDR3, taken from reference TRBV15 and TRBJ2-6): DAMVIQNPRYQVTQFGKPVTLSCSQTLNHNVMYWYQQKSSQAPKLLFHYYDKDFNNEADTPDNFQSRRPNTSFCFLDIRSPGLGDTAMYLCATSSDSGANVLTFGAGSRLTVL.